A selection of T cell receptor beta chains follows, all from one sample in a study of blood T cell repertoires in COVID-19. Only in-frame clones appear in the TCRdb table, and some are missing; sequencing was by immunoSEQ multiplex PCR. This sample yields 140,000 to 150,000 clones, of which around 90% are seen a single time; about 1.7% belongs to the top ten. The sequenced sample consisted of peripheral blood. The receptors here all came from a woman in her forties or fifties with acute or convalescent COVID-19. The CDR3 runs from the conserved cysteine through the conserved F or W.

v_gene	j_gene	CDR3aa
TRBV3-1/TRBV3-2	TRBJ2-3	CASSHGLAGIRDTQYF
TRBV28	TRBJ1-1	CASSLPSGNTEAFF
TRBV5-6	TRBJ2-1	CASRGTSGYNEQFF
TRBV9	TRBJ2-7	CASSAWDRVYEQYF
TRBV9	TRBJ2-1	CASSDPWGLDTYNEQFF
TRBV2	TRBJ1-5	CASSEWGTGGQPQHF
TRBV11-2	TRBJ2-3	CASSFTGTDTQYF
TRBV5-1	TRBJ2-7	CASSWGQSGEQYF
TRBV9	TRBJ1-6	CASTTGQANSPLHF
TRBV6-5	TRBJ2-5	CASTLTGRETQYF
TRBV9	TRBJ2-2	CASSVGRGGFGELFF
TRBV13	TRBJ1-1	CASSSHGAGTEAFF
TRBV6-5	TRBJ1-5	CASRNEESQHF
TRBV7-6	TRBJ2-3	CATSGDSGDTQYF
TRBV3-1/TRBV3-2	TRBJ2-1	CASSQDLYNEQFF
TRBV7-9	TRBJ1-4	CASRLGAGDEKLFF
TRBV9	TRBJ2-3	CASTGLAGFTDTQYF
TRBV27	TRBJ2-6	CASSLGHISSGANVLTF
TRBV5-1	TRBJ2-2	CASSSYSRGTGELFF
TRBV5-1	TRBJ2-6	CASSSSSGANVLTF
TRBV27	TRBJ2-3	CASSSWDYLSTDTQYF
TRBV11-2	TRBJ2-1	CASSLRQLYNEQFF
TRBV11-2	TRBJ2-2	CASSLRLAGGGELFF
TRBV20-1	TRBJ1-4	CSASNRDRALTNEKLFF
TRBV19	TRBJ1-5	CASSTDSLNQPQHF
TRBV2	TRBJ1-3	CASSPNSYSGNTIYF
TRBV9	TRBJ2-6	CASSVVGTSGSSGANVLTF
TRBV2	TRBJ2-5	CASRGQGVGETQYF
TRBV7-2	TRBJ2-1	CASSFLAGPYNEQFF
TRBV9	TRBJ2-7	CASSGERGGYEQYF
TRBV12-5	TRBJ2-3	CASGLSGGTDTQYF
TRBV3-1/TRBV3-2	TRBJ2-7	CASSTTGYEQYF
TRBV7-2	TRBJ2-5	CASTTTLTQETQYF
TRBV5-5	TRBJ1-1	CASSSQGADTEAFF
TRBV19	TRBJ1-1	CASSSGDGPSYTEAFF
TRBV3-1/TRBV3-2	TRBJ1-5	CASSLTQGAGQPQHF
TRBV27	TRBJ1-4	CASSLSKLEGAGWNEKLFF
TRBV4-1	TRBJ2-1	CASSPRTLAENLNEQFF
TRBV18	TRBJ1-2	CASSPEQGAGYGYTF
TRBV18	TRBJ1-4	CASSPSGRPNEKLFF
TRBV6-5	TRBJ2-1	CASSVRDRDNEQFF
TRBV9	TRBJ1-1	CASSMGQPNTEAFF
TRBV6-5	TRBJ2-1	CASRDPGSNEQFF
TRBV19	TRBJ1-2	CASTLSVAQDPGDYGYTF
TRBV6-6	TRBJ1-5	CASSYRGQGNQPQHF
TRBV4-1	TRBJ2-7	CASSQEGRAPDEQYF
TRBV7-2	TRBJ1-6	CASSPFGTDNSPLHF
TRBV3-1/TRBV3-2	TRBJ2-7	CASSARDFALGEQYF
TRBV9	TRBJ1-1	CASSPTGSATFF
TRBV7-3	TRBJ2-3	CASSSFGGRADTQYF